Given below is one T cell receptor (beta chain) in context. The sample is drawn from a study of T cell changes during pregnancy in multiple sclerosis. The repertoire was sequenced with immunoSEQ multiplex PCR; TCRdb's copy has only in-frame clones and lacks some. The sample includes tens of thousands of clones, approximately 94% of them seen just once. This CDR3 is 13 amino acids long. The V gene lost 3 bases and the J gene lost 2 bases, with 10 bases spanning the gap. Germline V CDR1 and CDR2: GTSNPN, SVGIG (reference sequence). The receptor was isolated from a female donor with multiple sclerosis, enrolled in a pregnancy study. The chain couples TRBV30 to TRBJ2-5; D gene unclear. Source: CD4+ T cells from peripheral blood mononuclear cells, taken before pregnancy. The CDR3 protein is CAWRSWLQETQYF. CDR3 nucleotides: TGTGCCTGGAGATCATGGCTGCAAGAGACCCAGTACTTC.